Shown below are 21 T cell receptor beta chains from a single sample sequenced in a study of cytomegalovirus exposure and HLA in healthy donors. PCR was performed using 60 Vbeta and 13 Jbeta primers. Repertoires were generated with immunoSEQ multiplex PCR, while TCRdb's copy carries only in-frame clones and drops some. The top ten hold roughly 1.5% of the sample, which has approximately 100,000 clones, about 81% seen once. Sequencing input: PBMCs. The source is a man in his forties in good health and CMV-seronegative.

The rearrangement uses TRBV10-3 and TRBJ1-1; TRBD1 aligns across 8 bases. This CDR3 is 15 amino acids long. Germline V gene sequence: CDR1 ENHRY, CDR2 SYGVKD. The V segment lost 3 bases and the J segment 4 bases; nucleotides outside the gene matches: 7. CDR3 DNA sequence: TGTGCCATCAGTGAAATCGGACAGGGAGGCACTGAAGCTTTCTTT. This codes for CAISEIGQGGTEAFF.

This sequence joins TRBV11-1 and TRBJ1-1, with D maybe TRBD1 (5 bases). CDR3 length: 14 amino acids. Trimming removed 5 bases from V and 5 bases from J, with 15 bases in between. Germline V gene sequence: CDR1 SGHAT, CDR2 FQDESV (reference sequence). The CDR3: CASSLGQGVTEAFF. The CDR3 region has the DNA TGTGCCAGCAGCCTAGGTCAGGGTGTGACTGAAGCTTTCTTT.

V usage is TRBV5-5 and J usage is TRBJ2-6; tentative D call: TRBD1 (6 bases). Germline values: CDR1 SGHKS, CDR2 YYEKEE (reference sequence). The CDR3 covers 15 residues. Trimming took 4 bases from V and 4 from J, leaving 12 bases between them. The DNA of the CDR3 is TGTGCCAGCAGCAAACAGGGTTCCGGGGCCAACGTCCTGACTTTC. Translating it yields CASSKQGSGANVLTF.

CDR3 residues: CASSPHGSTREEQYF. In nucleotides, the CDR3 is TGTGCCAGCAGCCCCCACGGGTCTACACGGGAGGAGCAGTACTTC. The chain employs TRBV7-9 and TRBJ2-7, with D possibly matching TRBD2 (6 bases). Germline V gene sequence: CDR1 SEHNR, CDR2 FQNEAQ (reference sequence). The CDR3 runs to 15 residues. The V end was cut by 5 bases, the J end by 7 bases, with 21 bases between.

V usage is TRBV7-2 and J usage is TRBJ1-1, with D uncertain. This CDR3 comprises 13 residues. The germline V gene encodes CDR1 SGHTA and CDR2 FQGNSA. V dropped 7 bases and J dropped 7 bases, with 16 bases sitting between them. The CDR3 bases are TGTGCCAGCAACGAAATTCGGGAGGTTGAAGCTTTCTTT. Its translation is CASNEIREVEAFF.

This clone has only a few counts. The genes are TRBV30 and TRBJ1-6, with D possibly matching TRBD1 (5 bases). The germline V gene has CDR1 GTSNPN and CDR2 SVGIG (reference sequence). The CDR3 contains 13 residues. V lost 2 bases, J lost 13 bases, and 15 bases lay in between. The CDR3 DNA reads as TGTGCCTGGAGTCGCCGGGGACTGATCCCCCTCCACTTT. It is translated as CAWSRRGLIPLHF.

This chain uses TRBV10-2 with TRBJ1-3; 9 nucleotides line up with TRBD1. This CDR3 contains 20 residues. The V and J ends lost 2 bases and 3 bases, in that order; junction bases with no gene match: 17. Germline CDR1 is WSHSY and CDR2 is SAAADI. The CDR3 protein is CASSEAQVPVTGGRGNTIYF. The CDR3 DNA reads TGCGCCAGCAGTGAGGCCCAGGTGCCGGTGACAGGGGGTCGTGGAAACACCATATATTTT.

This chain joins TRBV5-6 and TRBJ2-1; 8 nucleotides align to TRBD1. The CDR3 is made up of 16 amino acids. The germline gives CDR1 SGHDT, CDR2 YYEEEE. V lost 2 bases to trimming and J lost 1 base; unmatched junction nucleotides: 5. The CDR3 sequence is CASSFIGQGSYNEQFF. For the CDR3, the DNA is TGTGCCAGCAGCTTTATCGGACAGGGTTCCTACAATGAGCAGTTCTTC. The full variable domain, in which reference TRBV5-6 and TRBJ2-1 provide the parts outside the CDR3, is DAGVTQSPTHLIKTRGQQVTLRCSPKSGHDTVSWYQQALGQGPQFIFQYYEEEERQRGNFPDRFSGHQFPNYSSELNVNALLLGDSALYLCASSFIGQGSYNEQFFGPGTRLTVL.

CDR3 in amino acids: CASSMGRPPNYGYTF. CDR3 bases: TGTGCCAGTAGTATGGGCCGCCCTCCTAACTATGGCTACACCTTC. The chain links TRBV19 to TRBJ1-2; no clear D gene. This CDR3 comprises 15 residues. Looked up from germline, CDR1 is LNHDA and CDR2 is SQIVND (reference sequence). Trimming stripped 3 bases from V and 0 bases from J, with 11 bases between.

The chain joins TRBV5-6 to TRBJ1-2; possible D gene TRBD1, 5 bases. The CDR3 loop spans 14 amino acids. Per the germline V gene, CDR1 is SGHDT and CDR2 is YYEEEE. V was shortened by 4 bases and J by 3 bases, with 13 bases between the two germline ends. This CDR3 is CASSPIRGDYGYTF. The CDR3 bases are TGTGCCAGCAGCCCGATCCGGGGGGACTATGGCTACACCTTC.

In nucleotides, the CDR3 is TGTGCCAGCAGCAAAAAAGGACAGGGTGTTGGCGATGAGCAGTTCTTC. Its translation: CASSKKGQGVGDEQFF. This chain uses TRBV5-4 with TRBJ2-1; 8 nucleotides line up with TRBD1. The germline V gene encodes CDR1 SGHNT and CDR2 YYREEE (reference sequence). The junction had 14 bases not matched to a gene; V was cut back by 4 bases and J by 8 bases. This CDR3 is 16 amino acids long.

CDR3 residues: CASSLEGGGEAFF. The DNA for the CDR3 is TGTGCCAGCAGCTTAGAAGGGGGCGGTGAAGCTTTCTTT. The chain recombines TRBV7-9 with TRBJ1-1; 7 bases are a match to TRBD1. This CDR3 is 13 amino acids long. J was trimmed by 7 bases and V by 1 base; bases with no gene match: 3. The V gene's germline CDR1 is SEHNR and CDR2 FQNEAQ (reference sequence).

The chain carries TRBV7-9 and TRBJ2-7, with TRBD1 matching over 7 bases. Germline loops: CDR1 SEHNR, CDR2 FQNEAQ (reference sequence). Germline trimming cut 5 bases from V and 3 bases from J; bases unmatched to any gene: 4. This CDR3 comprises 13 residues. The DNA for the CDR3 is TGTGCCAGCAGCCTCCCAGGGGGCTACGAGCAGTACTTC. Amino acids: CASSLPGGYEQYF.

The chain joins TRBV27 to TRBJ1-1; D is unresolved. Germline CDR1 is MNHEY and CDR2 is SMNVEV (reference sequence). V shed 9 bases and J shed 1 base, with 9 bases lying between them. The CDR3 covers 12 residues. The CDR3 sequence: CASGRENTEAFF. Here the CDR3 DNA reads TGTGCCAGTGGGCGGGAGAACACTGAAGCTTTCTTT.

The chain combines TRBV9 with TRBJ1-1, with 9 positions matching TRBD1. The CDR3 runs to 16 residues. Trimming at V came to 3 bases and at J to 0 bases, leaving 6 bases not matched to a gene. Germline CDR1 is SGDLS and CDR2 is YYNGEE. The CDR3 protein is CASSAGQGPLNTEAFF. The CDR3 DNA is TGTGCCAGCAGCGCTGGACAGGGGCCTTTGAACACTGAAGCTTTCTTT.

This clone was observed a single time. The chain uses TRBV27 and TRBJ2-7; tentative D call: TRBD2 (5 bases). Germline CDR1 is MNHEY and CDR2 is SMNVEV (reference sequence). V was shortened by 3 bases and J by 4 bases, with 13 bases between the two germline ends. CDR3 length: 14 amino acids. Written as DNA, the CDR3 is TGTGCCAGCAGTTTCGACCGGGAACGATACGAGCAGTACTTC. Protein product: CASSFDRERYEQYF.

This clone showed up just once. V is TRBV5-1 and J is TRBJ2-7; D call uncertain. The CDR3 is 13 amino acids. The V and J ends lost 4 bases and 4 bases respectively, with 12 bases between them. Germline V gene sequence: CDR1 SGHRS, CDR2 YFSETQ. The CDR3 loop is CASSPNSLYEQYF. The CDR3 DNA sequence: TGCGCCAGCAGCCCGAACTCCCTTTACGAGCAGTACTTC.

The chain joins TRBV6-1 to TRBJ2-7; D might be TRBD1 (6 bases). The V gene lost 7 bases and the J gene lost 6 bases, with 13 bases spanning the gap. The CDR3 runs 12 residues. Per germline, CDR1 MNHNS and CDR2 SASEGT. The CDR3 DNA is TGTGCCAGCAAAAAACAGGGATCCGAGCAGTACTTC. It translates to CASKKQGSEQYF.

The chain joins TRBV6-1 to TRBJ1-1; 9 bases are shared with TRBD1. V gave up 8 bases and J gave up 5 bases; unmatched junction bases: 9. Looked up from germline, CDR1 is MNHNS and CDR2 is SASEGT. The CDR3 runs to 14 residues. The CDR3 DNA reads TGTGCCAGCGGGGGACAGGGTTCCGTGACTGAAGCTTTCTTT. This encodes CASGGQGSVTEAFF.

DNA of the CDR3: TGTGCCAGCAGTAAAAACAGGGGACGGATTGAAAAACTGTTTTTT. Its translation: CASSKNRGRIEKLFF. V and J are TRBV2 and TRBJ1-4; 7 nucleotides line up with TRBD1. Unmatched junction bases numbered 10, after V lost 5 bases and J lost 7 bases. CDR3 length equals 15 residues. Looked up from germline, CDR1 is SNHLY and CDR2 is FYNNEI. Combining the CDR3 with reference TRBV2 and TRBJ1-4 gives the whole variable domain EPEVTQTPSHQVTQMGQEVILRCVPISNHLYFYWYRQILGQKVEFLVSFYNNEISEKSEIFDDQFSVERPDGSNFTLKIRSTKLEDSAMYFCASSKNRGRIEKLFFGSGTQLSVL.

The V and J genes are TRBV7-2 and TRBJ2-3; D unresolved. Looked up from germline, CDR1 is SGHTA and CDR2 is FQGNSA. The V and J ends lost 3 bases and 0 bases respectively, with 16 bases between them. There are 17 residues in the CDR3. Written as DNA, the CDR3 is TGTGCCAGCAGCTTGAACCCCCCCGGTGCGAGCACAGATACGCAGTATTTT. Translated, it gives CASSLNPPGASTDTQYF.